This T cell receptor beta chain appears in the sequencing data of a study of blood T cell repertoires in COVID-19. Study context: COVID-19 samples, acute and convalescent, were from the United States, Italy and Spain. Sample material is recorded as cDNA or gDNA derived from T cells, B-cell-depleted T cells, or PBMCs.

Trimming stripped 3 bases from V and 3 bases from J, with 13 bases between. The CDR3 is 15 residues long. Germline V CDR1 and CDR2: PRHDT, FYEKMQ (reference sequence). Per the authors' pipeline: Amplified reference gene primers provided the basis for estimating nucleated cell counts. This table comes from immunoSEQ multiplex PCR, and its TCRdb copy is limited to in-frame clones, with some not included. V and J calls and clone size are given by that table; D and trimming were obtained from the DNA. The table has roughly 230,000 clones, 85% to 90% seen once. Material: peripheral blood. The TCR comes from a woman in her thirties or forties who had recovered from COVID-19. The chain employs TRBV13 and TRBJ2-3; no definite D call. The CDR3 bases are TGTGCCAGCAGCTTGTGGATAATGAGGACAGATACGCAGTATTTT. It translates to CASSLWIMRTDTQYF.